One sample yielded the 27 T cell receptor beta chains listed below, sequenced in a study of blood T cell repertoires in COVID-19. Here immunoSEQ multiplex PCR was the method, and the copy in TCRdb shows in-frame clones only, minus some. Found here are roughly 260,000 clones, about 88% of them singletons; the top ten hold 4%. The sequenced sample was peripheral blood. The receptors stem from a man aged 60 to 69 who had recovered from COVID-19.

The chain couples TRBV6-4 to TRBJ1-2, with D possibly TRBD1 on 6 matching bases. Germline lookup yields CDR1 MRHNA and CDR2 SNTAGT. V lost 0 bases and J 0 bases, leaving 11 bases between the germline ends. The CDR3 runs to 16 residues. CDR3 coding DNA: TGTGCCAGCAGTGACTCGCAGGGGACGGCTAACTATGGCTACACCTTC. Protein sequence: CASSDSQGTANYGYTF.

CDR3 bases: TGTGCCACCAGTGGGGAGAAAGAGACCCAGTACTTC. It is translated as CATSGEKETQYF. V is TRBV24-1 and J is TRBJ2-5; D may be TRBD2 (5 bases). The CDR3 is 12 amino acids. V lost 5 bases and J 3 bases, leaving 6 bases between the germline ends. Germline lookup yields CDR1 KGHDR and CDR2 SFDVKD.

This clone was observed a few times. The chain couples TRBV19 to TRBJ1-1; 8 bases align to TRBD1. The junction had 8 bases not matched to a gene; V was cut back by 5 bases and J by 0 bases. Germline lookup yields CDR1 LNHDA and CDR2 SQIVND (reference sequence). There are 16 residues in the CDR3. CDR3 nucleotides: TGTGCCAGTAGTCTTGGGACAGGACGGATGAACACTGAAGCTTTCTTT. Translation: CASSLGTGRMNTEAFF.

Worth noting for this clone: Compared with germline, one end of the junction differs, possibly owing to a read error. This rearrangement joins TRBV7-7 to TRBJ2-2; 8 bases fit TRBD2. The germline CDR1 and CDR2 sequences are SSHAT and FNYEAQ (reference sequence). The CDR3 totals 15 residues. The CDR3 region is CASSPHSGGTGELFF. The CDR3 nucleotides read TGTGCTAGCAGCCCCCACAGCGGGGGCACCGGGGAGCTGTTTTTT. Full variable domain (remainder filled in from reference TRBV7-7 and TRBJ2-2): GAGVSQSPRYKVTKRGQDVTLRCDPISSHATLYWYQQALGQGPEFLTYFNYEAQPDKSGLPSDRFSAERPEGSISTLTIQRTEQRDSAMYRCASSPHSGGTGELFFGEGSRLTVL.

The rearrangement uses TRBV7-2 and TRBJ1-1; TRBD1 aligns across 7 bases. Germline assignment: CDR1 SGHTA and CDR2 FQGNSA. The trim removed 5 bases at V and 5 bases at J, leaving 11 bases unmatched. The CDR3 is made up of 15 amino acids. The CDR3 coding sequence is TGTGCCAGCAGCGTAAACGTCAGGGGGTGGACTGAAGCTTTCTTT. Translated, it gives CASSVNVRGWTEAFF. The full variable domain, with the rest looked up from reference TRBV7-2 and TRBJ1-1, is GAGVSQSPSNKVTEKGKDVELRCDPISGHTALYWYRQSLGQGLEFLIYFQGNSAPDKSGLPSDRFSAERTGGSVSTLTIQRTQQEDSAVYLCASSVNVRGWTEAFFGQGTRLTVV.

The CDR3 DNA reads TGTGCCAGCAGTTTTATATGGACAGGGTCCGGGGCCAACGTCCTGACTTTC. Protein product: CASSFIWTGSGANVLTF. The gene calls are TRBV27 and TRBJ2-6; TRBD1 matches at 8 bases. V dropped 3 bases and J dropped 4; count of bases not matched to a gene: 8. The CDR3 sequence is 17 residues long. Germline values: CDR1 MNHEY, CDR2 SMNVEV (reference sequence).

The chain combines TRBV7-6 with TRBJ2-5, with 10 bases fitting TRBD1. The CDR3 has 16 amino acids. Germline trimming cut 1 base from V and 6 bases from J; bases unmatched to any gene: 8. The germline CDR1 and CDR2 sequences are SGHVS and FNYEAQ. CDR3 amino acids: CASSLGSQGQGQTQYF. CDR3 coding DNA: TGTGCCAGCAGCTTAGGATCCCAGGGACAGGGGCAGACCCAGTACTTC.

This clone occurred once. The chain couples TRBV5-1 to TRBJ2-7, with 9 bases fitting TRBD2. V lost 4 bases to trimming and J lost 2 bases; unmatched junction nucleotides: 7. This CDR3 comprises 15 residues. Germline values: CDR1 SGHRS, CDR2 YFSETQ. The chain's CDR3 is CASSVERGATYEQYF. DNA for the CDR3: TGCGCCAGCAGCGTAGAGCGGGGGGCAACCTACGAGCAGTACTTC.

The rearrangement joins TRBV10-3 to TRBJ2-3; 12 bases align to TRBD2. The CDR3 has 16 amino acids. Per the germline V gene, CDR1 is ENHRY and CDR2 is SYGVKD. V shed 5 bases and J 2 bases; nucleotides not matched to a gene: 5. In nucleotides, the CDR3 is TGTGCCATCAGTCTAGCGGGGGGGATCTACACAGATACGCAGTATTTT. It encodes CAISLAGGIYTDTQYF.

V gene TRBV3-1 (or the pseudogene TRBV3-2) combines with J gene TRBJ2-2; D not certain. The CDR3 consists of 13 residues. Trimming pared 3 bases from V and 6 bases from J, leaving 8 bases between. Germline V gene sequence: CDR1 LGHDT, CDR2 YNNKEL (reference sequence). CDR3 DNA sequence: TGTGCCAGCAGCCAGATAGAAGCCGGGGAGCTGTTTTTT. Translating it yields CASSQIEAGELFF.

The chain employs TRBV19 and TRBJ2-1; the D is unclear. Germline CDR1 reads LNHDA; CDR2 reads SQIVND (reference sequence). CDR3 length equals 15 residues. V was cut by 4 bases and J by 8 bases, with 18 bases left in between. CDR3 amino acids: CASSTNGPPFDEQFF. As DNA, the CDR3 is TGTGCCAGTAGTACGAATGGGCCACCGTTCGATGAGCAGTTCTTC.

The V gene is TRBV18, the J gene TRBJ1-1, with D perhaps TRBD1 (5 bases). In germline, CDR1 is KGHSH, CDR2 LQKENI. The V end was cut by 2 bases, the J end by 12 bases, with 13 bases between. This CDR3 is 12 amino acids long. CDR3 DNA sequence: TGTGCCAGCTCACCAGGGGGACTGAATACTTTCTTT. Translating it yields CASSPGGLNTFF.

The chain combines TRBV4-1 with TRBJ1-2; maybe TRBD1 (6 bases). Germline CDR1 reads MGHRA; CDR2 reads YSYEKL. V was shortened by 1 base and J by 3 bases, with 18 bases between the two germline ends. The CDR3 length is 17 residues. Here the CDR3 reads CASSQVGMGGGHYGYTF. As DNA, the CDR3 is TGCGCCAGCAGCCAAGTTGGAATGGGGGGGGGCCACTATGGCTACACCTTC.

This clone appeared a few times. The V call is TRBV7-3, the J call TRBJ1-3; D uncertain. The CDR3 covers 13 residues. Germline assignment: CDR1 SGHTA and CDR2 FQGTGA. Trimming pared 4 bases from V and 2 bases from J, leaving 6 bases between. The CDR3 bases are TGTGCCAGCAGCTCCAGTACTGGAAACACCATATATTTT. Protein: CASSSSTGNTIYF.

This clone was counted between two and nine times. This chain links TRBV7-2 with TRBJ1-5, with D possibly matching TRBD1 (5 bases). Germline V CDR1 and CDR2: SGHTA, FQGNSA. This CDR3 spans 14 amino acids. V was trimmed by 1 base and J by 4 bases, leaving 8 bases between them. For the CDR3, the DNA is TGTGCCAGCAGCTTAGTTCGACAGAATCAGCCCCAGCATTTT. This gives the protein CASSLVRQNQPQHF.

V and J are TRBV9 and TRBJ1-1; D gene uncertain. The CDR3 has 16 residues. Between the trimmed V and J ends, which lost 4 bases and 4 bases, there was a span of 20 bases. The germline V gene encodes CDR1 SGDLS and CDR2 YYNGEE. CDR3 protein: CASSHARGGGSTEAFF. In nucleotides, the CDR3 is TGTGCCAGCAGCCACGCCCGTGGCGGAGGGAGCACTGAAGCTTTCTTT.

Details on this clone: In the same sample, other DNA sequences code for this CDR3. The chain recombines TRBV4-2 with TRBJ1-1; 7 nucleotides line up with TRBD1. CDR1 LGHNA and CDR2 YNFKEQ come from the germline V gene. Trimming took 0 bases from V and 2 from J; bases not matched to a gene: 3. The CDR3 totals 15 residues. In DNA, the CDR3 is TGTGCCAGCAGCCAAGACTCAGGGGGAAACACTGAAGCTTTCTTT. Encoded protein: CASSQDSGGNTEAFF.

The chain employs TRBV5-5 and TRBJ2-3; 11 positions agree with TRBD2. The ends lost 3 bases at V and 5 bases at J; junction bases unmatched: 8. CDR1 SGHKS and CDR2 YYEKEE come from the germline V gene (reference sequence). The CDR3 consists of 16 residues. CDR3: CASSSPTSGGVDTQYF. The CDR3 DNA follows: TGTGCCAGCAGCTCCCCAACTAGCGGGGGCGTAGATACGCAGTATTTT. The full variable domain, rest sourced from reference TRBV5-5 and TRBJ2-3, is DAGVTQSPTHLIKTRGQQVTLRCSPISGHKSVSWYQQVLGQGPQFIFQYYEKEERGRGNFPDRFSARQFPNYSSELNVNALLLGDSALYLCASSSPTSGGVDTQYFGPGTRLTVL.

The chain recombines TRBV4-1 with TRBJ1-4; the D gene is possibly TRBD1 (5 bases). With 4 bases removed from V and 2 bases from J, the gap between germline ends came to 14 bases. The CDR3 totals 16 residues. Per germline, CDR1 MGHRA and CDR2 YSYEKL. CDR3 sequence (DNA): TGCGCCAGCAGCCTACGGGCCCCAGGGACTAATGAAAAACTGTTTTTT. Protein sequence: CASSLRAPGTNEKLFF.

The chain recombines TRBV9 with TRBJ2-3, with D uncertain. CDR1 is SGDLS and CDR2 is YYNGEE in the germline V gene. Deletions cut 2 bases from V and 3 bases from J, with 4 bases between. This CDR3 is built from 12 residues. The CDR3 DNA sequence: TGTGCCAGCAGCGTGTCGACAGATACGCAGTATTTT. Protein product: CASSVSTDTQYF.

This chain connects TRBV3-1 (or the pseudogene TRBV3-2) to TRBJ1-1; unclear D gene. The CDR3 runs 12 residues. The V gene's germline CDR1 is LGHDT and CDR2 YNNKEL (reference sequence). Trimming cost V 3 bases and J 8 bases, with 10 bases left between them. The CDR3 coding sequence is TGTGCCAGCAGCCACTTCGGTCTAGAAGCTTTCTTT. This codes for CASSHFGLEAFF.

The sample holds one count of this clone. V and J are TRBV7-9 and TRBJ2-7; TRBD1 might be the D (6 bases). Trimming took off 5 bases at V and 3 bases at J, with 14 bases between the two ends. The CDR3 loop spans 14 amino acids. Germline CDR1 SEHNR, CDR2 FQNEAQ (reference sequence). The CDR3 bases are TGTGCCAGCAGCATCCAGGGGCTAGGCTACGAGCAGTACTTC. Protein product: CASSIQGLGYEQYF.

The chain recombines TRBV12-3 or TRBV12-4 with TRBJ1-2, with D unresolved. The CDR3 sequence is 12 residues long. V was trimmed by 0 bases and J by 8 bases, leaving 7 bases between them. CDR3 sequence: CASSLAAGGYTF. The CDR3 DNA sequence: TGTGCCAGCAGTTTAGCAGCAGGAGGCTACACCTTC.

This clone was seen only once. V is TRBV5-1 and J is TRBJ2-3; TRBD2 aligns across 7 bases. The CDR3 totals 13 residues. CDR1 is SGHRS, CDR2 YFSETQ, per germline. The V gene end was trimmed by 7 bases and the J gene end by 3 bases; junction bases not matched to a gene: 5. CDR3 sequence reads: CASGAGVTDTQYF. DNA of the CDR3: TGCGCCAGCGGTGCGGGAGTTACAGATACGCAGTATTTT. Supplemented by reference TRBV5-1 and TRBJ2-3, the full variable domain reads KAGVTQTPRYLIKTRGQQVTLSCSPISGHRSVSWYQQTPGQGLQFLFEYFSETQRNKGNFPGRFSGRQFSNSRSEMNVSTLELGDSALYLCASGAGVTDTQYFGPGTRLTVL.

CDR3 sequence (DNA): TGTGCCAGCTCTCTACAGGGTGGCTACACCTTC. Encoded protein: CASSLQGGYTF. The rearrangement links TRBV18 to TRBJ1-2, with D perhaps TRBD1 (6 bases). This CDR3 contains 11 residues. V was clipped by 6 bases and J by 7 bases, with 9 bases between them. The V gene's germline CDR1 is KGHSH and CDR2 LQKENI.

This chain joins TRBV7-2 and TRBJ1-6; 8 positions match TRBD1. Germline trimming cut 4 bases from V and 0 bases from J; bases unmatched to any gene: 8. The CDR3 length is 18 residues. The germline V gene encodes CDR1 SGHTA and CDR2 FQGNSA. CDR3 coding DNA: TGTGCCAGCAGCTCTAGGACAGGGCCGAGCTCCTATAATTCACCCCTCCACTTT. It specifies CASSSRTGPSSYNSPLHF. The whole variable domain, filled in from reference TRBV7-2 and TRBJ1-6, reads GAGVSQSPSNKVTEKGKDVELRCDPISGHTALYWYRQSLGQGLEFLIYFQGNSAPDKSGLPSDRFSAERTGGSVSTLTIQRTQQEDSAVYLCASSSRTGPSSYNSPLHFGNGTRLTVT.

The chain uses TRBV7-2 and TRBJ1-2; 8 bases match TRBD1. CDR1 is SGHTA and CDR2 is FQGNSA in the germline V gene. Losses at the gene ends were 5 bases for V and 7 bases for J; bases not matched to a gene: 9. This CDR3 is built from 14 residues. CDR3 sequence reads: CASSTPGTGSGYTF. Written as DNA, the CDR3 is TGTGCCAGCAGCACTCCGGGGACAGGAAGTGGCTACACCTTC.